This T cell receptor beta chain originates from a study of T cells in Graves' hyperthyroidism and ophthalmopathy (dated by TCRdb to about 2019). General notes on the study: Peripheral blood was collected at initial diagnosis, before any treatment. Once sampling was done, hyperthyroidism patients were given methimazole at a starting dose of 30 mg daily, whereas ophthalmopathy patients were given high-dose intravenous methylprednisolone. To identify distinguishing TCR V-J signatures, a discovery cohort of some 100 patients was used, comprising under 45 with Graves' ophthalmopathy and some 57 with stable Graves' hyperthyroidism. The 100 discovery patients were randomly split 7:3 into training and test sets. The paper describes TCR Vbeta CDR3 sequencing of 140 or so peripheral blood samples, made up of 43 ophthalmopathy patients, around 78 hyperthyroidism patients and some 17 progressor patients. In roughly six Graves' hyperthyroidism patients, the study also compared T-cell repertoires from thyroid tissue with T-cell repertoires from blood. An independent validation cohort of about 20 hyperthyroidism patients and 17 patients who later progressed to ophthalmopathy tested prospective prediction of ophthalmopathy.

This clonotype was observed at least ten times. Its antigen is unknown. No much larger clone is present one base from it, and per-base qualities are unavailable. Graves' hyperthyroidism was defined as stable when no progression to ophthalmopathy occurred over 18 months of follow-up. Hyperthyroidism patients were newly diagnosed, with disease duration under 2 months, and aged 18 to 65 years. Any patient with an uncontrolled infection, another autoimmune disease, pregnancy or lactation was excluded. Diagnoses were based on clinical symptoms, serum thyroxine and TRAb, thyroid ultrasound and orbital computed tomography. PBMCs were separated from under 11 ml of fresh peripheral blood using Ficoll-Paque density gradient centrifugation. Total RNA was extracted using Trizol reagent, and RNA quality was assessed on an Agilent 2100 Bioanalyzer. Sequences SGHVT (CDR1) and SQSDAQ (CDR2) are obtained from the germline V gene. Reading from cysteine to phenylalanine, the CDR3 counts 18 amino acids. Only CDR3 DNA is held: 54 bases, read in frame from base 1. The junction carries 27 bases between V and J, which are trimmed by 6 bases and 4 bases respectively.

TCR beta CDR3 regions were amplified from RNA transcripts. The TCR CDR3 was subjected to a first round of RT-PCR using the HTBI primer set and the Qiagen OneStep RT-PCR kit. A second multiplex PCR round built the libraries, followed by size selection and purification. Sequencing of the libraries was done on an Illumina HiSeq2000 using paired-end 100 bp reads. Regarding the original processing steps: Raw data were processed with SOAPnuke, discarding reads with adapters, uncalled bases, mean Phred below 15, or no exact constant-primer or identifier match. High-quality paired reads were merged using COPE v1.2.5, and each unique nucleotide sequence was defined as a clonotype. Clonotypes were aligned to IMGT TRBV, TRBD and TRBJ reference segments using MiTCR v1.1. The analysis was restricted to V-J combinations with a frequency above 0.0001, which together covered 99.2% of the repertoires. The TCS score was defined as the ratio of F50 (clonal expansion) to E x V (chaos), calculated using BLOSUM62-based TCRdist between CDR3 peptides within each V-J. Welch's t-statistics and random forest reduced 500 to 550 V-J features to 10 to 15, which were used in a naive Bayes classifier (R e1071). The similarity between thyroid and blood repertoires was quantified using the Morisita-Horn index. In TCRdb, the public reads were trimmed at Q25 with fastp and aligned with MiXCR, with productive beta chains retained. Each entry merges the rows of one CDR3 protein and shows their most common DNA and genes. The V and J calls and clone size come from TCRdb's table, not from the authors' own analysis. This sample holds 700,000 to 950,000 distinct CDR3 sequences; roughly a third were observed only once. The ten largest clones represent around 29% of the sample.

Paper-wide results and their limitations: Ophthalmopathy was separated from stable hyperthyroidism by a 13 V-J signature model, with 85% to 90% sensitivity and about 81% specificity obtained in cross-validation and 80%/75% obtained in testing. Blood samples also contained most of the expanded thyroid clonotypes (frequency above 0.001), which suggests that blood repertoires may reflect thyroid immune responses. No statistical method was used to fix the sample size in advance, and group allocation was not hidden from the investigators. During validation, the model predicted progression to ophthalmopathy a median of around six months ahead of onset, with around 71% sensitivity and around 72% specificity.

This TCR was recovered from a woman aged 35 to 49 with Graves' hyperthyroidism. Sequencing was performed on blood. Recombination joined TRBV7-4 with TRBJ1-1; no D gene is confidently identified. The CDR3 region has the sequence CASRLNLSGASFGTEAFF. In nucleotide form, the sequence is TGTGCCAGCAGATTAAACCTATCTGGCGCGTCATTTGGCACTGAAGCTTTCTTT.